This TCR beta chain is from a study of cytomegalovirus exposure and HLA in healthy donors. Study background: Earlier sequencing of about 200 million T cells yielded around 120 million unique TCR beta sequences. Notes on the study in general: Diagnosis of cytomegalovirus status made by the classifier reportedly showed high specificity and sensitivity.

As for this clone: The antigen is not known. Germline and junction disagree at one end, which may indicate a read error.

CDR3 length equals 14 residues. Germline CDR1 reads SEHNR; CDR2 reads FQNEAQ (reference sequence). The study ran its PCR with 60 Vbeta and 13 Jbeta primers. Here immunoSEQ multiplex PCR was the method, and the copy in TCRdb shows in-frame clones only, minus some. The data contain some 160,000 clones, 73% of them seen just once; the ten biggest clones take up about 5.4%. Nominally healthy donors provided the samples, though records likely missed some immune exposures. This chain links TRBV7-9 with TRBJ2-7; TRBD2 agrees at 8 bases. The receptor was isolated from a woman aged 18 to 35 in good health and CMV-seropositive. The sequenced sample was PBMCs. The CDR3 is CVSSRAAREGEQYF. The CDR3 nucleotides read TGTGTCAGCAGCCGCGCGGCCCGGGAGGGCGAGCAGTACTTC.